This section outlines one T cell receptor (beta chain) sequence together with its context. The PCR made use of 60 Vbeta and 13 Jbeta primers. Sequenced by immunoSEQ multiplex PCR; TCRdb stores in-frame clones only, minus some. This sample's table has about 140,000 clones. The data stem from a study of cytomegalovirus exposure and HLA in healthy donors. Study-wide context: Within an early data release were around 87 million unique TCRs drawn from HLA-typed donors.

Sequencing was carried out using PBMCs. The sequence came from a man in his forties or fifties in good health and CMV-seronegative.

The CDR3 DNA reads TGCGCCAGCAGCCAAGGACTAGTTGAGACCCAGTACTTC. Residues: CASSQGLVETQYF. J is TRBJ2-5 and V is TRBV4-1; tentatively, D is TRBD2 (6 bases). The CDR3 loop spans 13 amino acids. From germline, CDR1 is MGHRA and CDR2 YSYEKL. V gave up 1 base and J gave up 5 bases, with 8 bases separating them.